The 28 T cell receptor beta chains below come from one sample, sequenced in a study of a mutant IDH1 vaccine in newly diagnosed glioma. Their specific antigens are unknown. Produced via immunoSEQ multiplex PCR; TCRdb's table is partial and in-frame only. Here the sample spans around 61,000 clones, over 70% being singletons. This sample's time point: week 47, end of study. Every single dose of the vaccine, 300 ug of mutant IDH1 20-mer peptide, came with topical imiquimod. The source was PBMCs, collected from a glioma patient whose treatment included an IDH1 peptide vaccine. These receptors originate from a man aged 50 or older with glioma.

By sample fraction, this clone is medium-sized (0.01 to 0.1%). CDR3 protein: CASSQGKAEAFF. DNA for the CDR3: TGTGCCAGCAGCCAAGGGAAGGCTGAAGCTTTCTTT. The V and J genes are TRBV4-2 and TRBJ1-1; D unresolved. The ends were cut back, 1 base at V and 6 bases at J, with 6 bases in the middle. Germline V CDR1 and CDR2: LGHNA, YNFKEQ. The CDR3 is 12 residues long.

V is TRBV6-5 and J is TRBJ2-5; 8 bases match TRBD1. Germline V gene data show CDR1 as MNHEY and CDR2 as SVGAGI. The CDR3 totals 14 residues. The ends lost 6 bases at V and 4 bases at J; junction bases unmatched: 7. This CDR3 reads CASSNGQGRETQYF. For the CDR3, the DNA is TGTGCCAGCAGCAACGGACAGGGCCGAGAGACCCAGTACTTC.

The chain carries TRBV20-1 and TRBJ2-3; D uncertain. Between the trimmed V and J ends, which lost 5 bases and 5 bases, there was a span of 5 bases. Germline loops: CDR1 DFQATT, CDR2 SNEGSKA (reference sequence). The CDR3 is 10 residues long. The CDR3 loop reads CSAPGDTQYF. CDR3 coding DNA: TGCAGTGCTCCTGGAGATACGCAGTATTTT.

The table lists this clone with a few counts. DNA of the CDR3: TGTGCCAGCAGCGCGCTAGTGGGGAACACTGAAGCTTTCTTT. Protein: CASSALVGNTEAFF. The rearrangement links TRBV9 to TRBJ1-1; D is unresolved. Germline CDR1 reads SGDLS; CDR2 reads YYNGEE. The CDR3 loop spans 14 amino acids. Trimming stripped 3 bases from V and 1 base from J, with 10 bases between.

V and J are TRBV6-5 and TRBJ1-1; D may be TRBD1 (5 bases). The germline V and J ends were trimmed by 1 base and 6 bases, with 18 bases remaining between them. Looked up from germline, CDR1 is MNHEY and CDR2 is SVGAGI. There are 16 residues in the CDR3. The CDR3 DNA follows: TGTGCCAGCAGTTACTGGGGCAGGGATTGGACTGCTGAAGCTTTCTTT. Residues: CASSYWGRDWTAEAFF.

The chain has TRBV19 and TRBJ1-5; the match to TRBD1 covers 7 bases. Germline V gives CDR1 LNHDA, CDR2 SQIVND (reference sequence). The ends lost 5 bases at V and 1 base at J; junction bases unmatched: 5. The CDR3 contains 15 residues. Here the CDR3 DNA reads TGTGCCAGTAGTGCCTTACAGGGGAGCAATCAGCCCCAGCATTTT. Amino acids: CASSALQGSNQPQHF.

In this sample, this clone turned up many times. Other DNA variants within this sample encode the same CDR3. The CDR3 region is CASSVSYGYTF. The CDR3 DNA is TGTGCCAGCAGTGTGTCTTATGGCTACACCTTC. This chain links TRBV2 with TRBJ1-2; D is uncertain. This CDR3 contains 11 residues. Trimming shortened V by 4 bases and J by 5 bases, and 5 bases separated the two germline ends. Germline V gene sequence: CDR1 SNHLY, CDR2 FYNNEI.

This clone occurred a few times. DNA for the CDR3: TGTGCCAGCAGTTACTCGAGGGGGTTTGATGGCTACACCTTC. Residues: CASSYSRGFDGYTF. The chain carries TRBV6-5 and TRBJ1-2; tentatively, D is TRBD1 (6 bases). The CDR3 covers 14 residues. V was pared by 0 bases and J by 6 bases, with 11 bases between. Per germline, CDR1 MNHEY and CDR2 SVGAGI.

V is TRBV5-1 and J is TRBJ1-4; 7 positions agree with TRBD1. The germline V gene encodes CDR1 SGHRS and CDR2 YFSETQ. The CDR3 length is 15 residues. Trimming removed 4 bases from V and 2 bases from J; junction bases left unmatched: 5. CDR3 sequence: CASSLTGTTNEKLFF. The CDR3 nucleotides are TGCGCCAGCAGCCTGACAGGGACGACTAATGAAAAACTGTTTTTT.

The chain has TRBV9 and TRBJ2-7, with D unclear. V lost 0 bases and J lost 3, with 13 bases in between. This CDR3 is built from 15 residues. CDR1 SGDLS and CDR2 YYNGEE come from the germline V gene. The CDR3 DNA reads as TGTGCCAGCAGCGTAGGGCCGTCCGATATCTACGAGCAGTACTTC. Translation gives CASSVGPSDIYEQYF. Full variable domain (outside the CDR3, taken from reference TRBV9 and TRBJ2-7): DSGVTQTPKHLITATGQRVTLRCSPRSGDLSVYWYQQSLDQGLQFLIQYYNGEERAKGNILERFSAQQFPDLHSELNLSSLELGDSALYFCASSVGPSDIYEQYFGPGTRLTVT.

The chain joins TRBV9 to TRBJ2-2; maybe TRBD1 (5 bases). The CDR3 loop spans 14 amino acids. The ends were cut back, 0 bases at V and 6 bases at J, with 9 bases in the middle. From germline, CDR1 is SGDLS and CDR2 YYNGEE. CDR3 bases: TGTGCCAGCAGCGTAGATCAGGGTCCCGGGGAGCTGTTTTTT. Its translation: CASSVDQGPGELFF.

In its sample, this clone was seen once. V is TRBV9 and J is TRBJ2-5, with 9 bases that match TRBD2. The CDR3 spans 14 residues. The V and J ends lost 3 bases and 5 bases, in that order; junction bases with no gene match: 5. Per germline, CDR1 SGDLS and CDR2 YYNGEE. CDR3: CASSDAGGRETQYF. As DNA, the CDR3 is TGTGCCAGCAGCGACGCGGGGGGGAGGGAGACCCAGTACTTC. The whole variable domain, filled in from reference TRBV9 and TRBJ2-5, reads DSGVTQTPKHLITATGQRVTLRCSPRSGDLSVYWYQQSLDQGLQFLIQYYNGEERAKGNILERFSAQQFPDLHSELNLSSLELGDSALYFCASSDAGGRETQYFGPGTRLLVL.

This sequence joins TRBV6-1 and TRBJ2-1; 14 bases fit TRBD2. The CDR3 contains 18 residues. With V trimmed by 2 bases and J by 4 bases, 7 bases remained unmatched. In germline, CDR1 is MNHNS, CDR2 SASEGT. The CDR3 sequence is CASSELMTSGGVYNEQFF. Written as DNA, the CDR3 is TGTGCCAGCAGTGAATTAATGACTAGCGGGGGGGTTTACAATGAGCAGTTCTTC.

This chain connects TRBV5-1 to TRBJ1-1, with a tentative D call TRBD1 (6 bases). CDR1 is SGHRS, CDR2 YFSETQ, per germline. Trimming pared 5 bases from V and 0 bases from J, leaving 17 bases between. The CDR3 contains 16 residues. The CDR3 sequence is CASRKEGGAMNTEAFF. The DNA of the CDR3 is TGCGCCAGCAGAAAAGAGGGGGGGGCCATGAACACTGAAGCTTTCTTT.

The J gene is TRBJ2-3, the V gene TRBV6-5, with TRBD1 as a possible D gene (5 bases). CDR3 size: 16 residues. V dropped 2 bases and J dropped 0 bases, with 12 bases sitting between them. Germline-derived CDR1 and CDR2 are MNHEY and SVGAGI. The CDR3 bases are TGTGCCAGCAGTTACGTCGACAGTTCTAGCACAGATACGCAGTATTTT. Its translation: CASSYVDSSSTDTQYF.

This clone has at least ten counts. This chain connects TRBV7-9 to TRBJ1-6; TRBD1 is a possible D gene (6 bases). Trimming pared 1 base from V and 11 bases from J, leaving 12 bases between. The CDR3 sequence is 14 residues long. CDR1 SEHNR and CDR2 FQNEAQ come from the germline V gene (reference sequence). The DNA of the CDR3 is TGTGCCAGCAGCTTAGAGGTGAGGACAGCACCCCTCCACTTT. As protein: CASSLEVRTAPLHF.

V is TRBV7-3 and J is TRBJ2-5; possible D gene TRBD1, 6 bases. Germline CDR1 reads SGHTA; CDR2 reads FQGTGA. This CDR3 has 13 residues. With 5 bases removed from V and 5 bases from J, the gap between germline ends came to 12 bases. CDR3 in DNA: TGTGCCAGCAGCGACCTGAGGGGGGAGACCCAGTACTTC. Translating it yields CASSDLRGETQYF.

The chain is built from TRBV11-2 and TRBJ2-2; 9 bases fit TRBD1. The germline V gene encodes CDR1 SGHAT and CDR2 FQNNGV. There are 16 residues in the CDR3. After removal of 5 bases from V and 5 bases from J, the junction contained 9 bases not matched to a gene. The CDR3 loop reads CASSLRVQGATGELFF. CDR3 sequence (DNA): TGTGCCAGCAGCCTGAGGGTACAGGGGGCAACCGGGGAGCTGTTTTTT.

The chain joins TRBV10-3 to TRBJ1-1; a weak D match, TRBD1 (5 bases). The germline V and J ends were trimmed by 10 bases and 5 bases, with 14 bases remaining between them. The CDR3 runs 12 residues. Germline V CDR1 and CDR2: ENHRY, SYGVKD. In DNA, the CDR3 is TGTGCCACCGGGACTTTGGGGACTGAAGCTTTCTTT. It codes for CATGTLGTEAFF.

In the case of this clone: The sample contains more than one DNA sequence encoding this CDR3. The V gene is TRBV11-2, the J gene TRBJ1-1; D not resolved. The CDR3 extends over 10 amino acids. Germline V gives CDR1 SGHAT, CDR2 FQNNGV. V was shortened by 3 bases and J by 4 bases, with 0 bases between the two germline ends. In DNA, the CDR3 is TGTGCCAGCAGCTTCACTGAAGCTTTCTTT. Translation gives CASSFTEAFF.

V gene TRBV4-2 combines with J gene TRBJ2-7; TRBD2 matches at 10 bases. The V segment lost 0 bases and the J segment 2 bases; nucleotides outside the gene matches: 10. Germline CDR1 and CDR2: LGHNA and YNFKEQ. This CDR3 spans 18 amino acids. The CDR3 DNA sequence: TGTGCCAGCAGCCAAGATTGGGCTAGCGGGGGCTATCCCTACGAGCAGTACTTC. This translates into CASSQDWASGGYPYEQYF.

This chain uses TRBV14 with TRBJ1-1; the match to TRBD1 covers 10 bases. The length of the CDR3 is 16 residues. V lost 4 bases and J lost 7; bases outside the gene matches: 12. Germline V gene data show CDR1 as SGHDN and CDR2 as FVKESK. CDR3 protein: CASSRPGTGVLDEAFF. For the CDR3, the DNA is TGTGCCAGCAGCCGACCCGGGACAGGGGTCTTGGATGAAGCTTTCTTT.

This chain joins TRBV9 and TRBJ2-2; TRBD2 matches at 7 bases. Trimming at V came to 5 bases and at J to 4 bases, leaving 5 bases not matched to a gene. Germline V gives CDR1 SGDLS, CDR2 YYNGEE. CDR3 length equals 14 residues. CDR3 DNA: TGTGCCAGCAGGAGACTAGCAGTCACCGGGGAGCTGTTTTTT. The encoded protein is CASRRLAVTGELFF.

The chain has TRBV5-5 and TRBJ2-7; D perhaps matches TRBD2 (6 bases). V lost 2 bases to trimming and J lost 7 bases, with 13 bases between them. The CDR3 spans 13 residues. Germline CDR1 reads SGHKS; CDR2 reads YYEKEE (reference sequence). CDR3 residues: CASSLGGTGEQYF. CDR3 sequence (DNA): TGTGCCAGCAGCTTAGGCGGGACTGGGGAGCAGTACTTC.

V and J are TRBV6-5 and TRBJ2-5; D is uncertain. The germline V and J ends were trimmed by 0 bases and 6 bases, with 8 bases remaining between them. The germline gives CDR1 MNHEY, CDR2 SVGAGI. The CDR3 covers 13 residues. CDR3 DNA sequence: TGTGCCAGCAGTTACTCATCCTTGCAGACCCAGTACTTC. It translates to CASSYSSLQTQYF.

This clone has a handful of counts. The chain is built from TRBV30 and TRBJ1-2; D is uncertain. Trimming pared 0 bases from V and 3 bases from J, leaving 11 bases between. The CDR3 spans 14 residues. Germline assignment: CDR1 GTSNPN and CDR2 SVGIG (reference sequence). The CDR3 DNA reads as TGTGCCTGGAGTGTACACCTGTCGGACTATGGCTACACCTTC. Amino acid sequence: CAWSVHLSDYGYTF. The full variable domain, with the rest looked up from reference TRBV30 and TRBJ1-2, is SQTIHQWPATLVQPVGSPLSLECTVEGTSNPNLYWYRQAAGRGLQLLFYSVGIGQISSEVPQNLSASRPQDRQFILSSKKLLLSDSGFYLCAWSVHLSDYGYTFGSGTRLTVV.

The rearrangement links TRBV15 to TRBJ2-2; 7 bases fit TRBD2. CDR3 length: 16 amino acids. Per the germline V gene, CDR1 is LNHNV and CDR2 is YYDKDF (reference sequence). V dropped 7 bases and J dropped 5; count of bases not matched to a gene: 13. The CDR3 region is CATTRGRGEGTGELFF. The CDR3 DNA is TGTGCCACCACCCGAGGGAGGGGCGAGGGGACCGGGGAGCTGTTTTTT.

The rearrangement uses TRBV27 and TRBJ1-1, with D possibly matching TRBD1 (5 bases). In germline, CDR1 is MNHEY, CDR2 SMNVEV (reference sequence). Deletions cut 4 bases from V and 11 bases from J, with 23 bases between. The CDR3 is 15 residues long. The CDR3 loop is CASSSFRQPTSGAFF. CDR3 nucleotide sequence: TGTGCCAGCAGTTCTTTTCGACAGCCGACAAGTGGGGCTTTCTTT.